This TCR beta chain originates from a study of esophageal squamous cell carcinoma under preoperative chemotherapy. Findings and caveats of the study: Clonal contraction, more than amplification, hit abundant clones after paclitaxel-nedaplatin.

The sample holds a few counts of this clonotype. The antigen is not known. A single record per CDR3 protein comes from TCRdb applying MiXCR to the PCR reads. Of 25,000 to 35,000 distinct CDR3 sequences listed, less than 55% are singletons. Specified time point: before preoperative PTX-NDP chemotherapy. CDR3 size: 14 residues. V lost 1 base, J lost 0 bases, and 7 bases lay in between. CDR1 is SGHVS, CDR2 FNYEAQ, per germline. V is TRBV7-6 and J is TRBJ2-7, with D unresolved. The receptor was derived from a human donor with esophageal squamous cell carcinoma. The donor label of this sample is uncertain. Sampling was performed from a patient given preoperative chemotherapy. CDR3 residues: CASSLGRSSYEQYF. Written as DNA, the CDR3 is TGTGCCAGCAGCTTAGGACGGAGCTCCTACGAGCAGTACTTC.